The rows below give T cell receptor beta chains drawn from one sample of a study of T cells after yellow fever vaccination. A single record per CDR3 protein comes from TCRdb applying MiXCR to the 5' RACE reads. This table holds about 330,000 distinct CDR3 sequences, 8.1% found once. The sequencing used PBMCs, collected roughly 47 days after the first yellow fever vaccination. These receptors were collected from a man younger than 35 who received the YFV17D yellow fever vaccine. Each CDR3 is given with its conserved first and last residue. A D gene is named only where the DNA matches it firmly. The size entry is marked missing in some rows and otherwise reads once, few, many or a size class.

v_gene: TRBV7-2
abundance: -
j_gene: TRBJ2-5
d_gene: -
CDR3aa: CASRVGENQETQYF
CDR3nt: TGTGCCAGCAGGGTCGGGGAGAACCAAGAGACCCAGTACTTC

v_gene: TRBV7-2
abundance: -
j_gene: TRBJ2-1
d_gene: TRBD2
CDR3aa: CASSPTTGTRDYNEQSF
CDR3nt: TGTGCCAGCAGCCCGACTACCGGGACTAGAGACTACAATGAGCAGTCCTTC

v_gene: TRBV20-1
abundance: few
j_gene: TRBJ1-3
d_gene: -
CDR3aa: CSASSPNSGNTIYF
CDR3nt: TGCAGTGCTAGCAGTCCCAACTCTGGAAACACCATATATTTT

v_gene: TRBV12-3/TRBV12-4
abundance: few
j_gene: TRBJ1-1
d_gene: -
CDR3aa: CASSHRINTEAFF
CDR3nt: TGTGCCAGCAGTCACAGGATTAACACTGAAGCTTTCTTT

v_gene: TRBV11-2
abundance: -
j_gene: TRBJ1-2
d_gene: -
CDR3aa: CASSLGSFYGYTF
CDR3nt: TGTGCCAGCAGCTTAGGTTCTTTTTATGGCTACACCTTC

v_gene: TRBV5-4
abundance: many
j_gene: TRBJ1-1
d_gene: TRBD1
CDR3aa: CASSFQGGLNTEAFF
CDR3nt: TGTGCCAGCAGCTTTCAAGGGGGCCTGAACACTGAAGCTTTCTTT

v_gene: TRBV9
abundance: -
j_gene: TRBJ1-6
d_gene: -
CDR3aa: CASSDRGRINSPLHF
CDR3nt: TGTGCCAGCAGCGACCGGGGACGGATAAATTCACCCCTCCACTTT

v_gene: TRBV7-2
abundance: -
j_gene: TRBJ2-7
d_gene: TRBD1
CDR3aa: CASSFDRGSEQYF
CDR3nt: TGTGCCAGCAGCTTTGACAGGGGCTCGGAGCAGTACTTC

v_gene: TRBV9
abundance: few
j_gene: TRBJ1-6
d_gene: TRBD1
CDR3aa: CASGDREGAPSPLHF
CDR3nt: TGTGCCAGCGGGGACAGGGAGGGCGCACCGTCACCCCTCCACTTT

v_gene: TRBV4-2
abundance: many
j_gene: TRBJ2-7
d_gene: TRBD2
CDR3aa: CASSRRITGTSGSDSYEQYF
CDR3nt: TGTGCCAGCAGCCGCCGGATCACCGGGACTAGCGGGTCCGACTCCTACGAGCAGTACTTC

v_gene: TRBV10-3
abundance: few
j_gene: TRBJ1-3
d_gene: -
CDR3aa: CAIFEGHSGNTIYF
CDR3nt: TGTGCCATCTTTGAGGGCCACTCTGGAAACACCATATATTTT

v_gene: TRBV29-1
abundance: -
j_gene: TRBJ2-7
d_gene: TRBD1
CDR3aa: CSGVWTGSYEQYF
CDR3nt: TGCAGCGGTGTCTGGACAGGTTCCTACGAGCAGTACTTC

v_gene: TRBV28
abundance: few
j_gene: TRBJ1-4
d_gene: TRBD1
CDR3aa: CASSLWGTATNEKLFF
CDR3nt: TGTGCCAGCAGTTTATGGGGGACAGCAACTAATGAAAAACTGTTTTTT

v_gene: TRBV20-1
abundance: few
j_gene: TRBJ1-1
d_gene: -
CDR3aa: CSAKVGQNTEAFF
CDR3nt: TGCAGTGCTAAGGTGGGCCAGAACACTGAAGCTTTCTTT

v_gene: TRBV24-1
abundance: -
j_gene: TRBJ2-1
d_gene: TRBD1
CDR3aa: CATSDSYRGQFF
CDR3nt: TGTGCCACCAGTGACTCATACAGGGGGCAGTTCTTC

v_gene: TRBV4-2
abundance: few
j_gene: TRBJ2-3
d_gene: -
CDR3aa: CASSQDLSGPSTDTQYF
CDR3nt: TGTGCCAGCAGCCAAGATCTGAGCGGGCCGAGCACAGATACGCAGTATTTT

v_gene: TRBV18
abundance: few
j_gene: TRBJ2-1
d_gene: -
CDR3aa: CASSPVPGTLADEQFF
CDR3nt: TGTGCCAGCTCACCAGTACCCGGGACCCTAGCTGATGAGCAGTTCTTC

v_gene: TRBV24-1
abundance: -
j_gene: TRBJ2-1
d_gene: -
CDR3aa: CATSPGPANEQFF
CDR3nt: TGTGCCACCTCCCCAGGGCCCGCCAATGAGCAGTTCTTC